These 18 T cell receptor beta chains were sequenced from one sample in a study of shared clonotypes between healthy human individuals. The table came from immunoSEQ multiplex PCR; TCRdb's copy has only in-frame clones and leaves some out. In the table there are some 800,000 clones, 80% to 95% of which are singletons. CD8 cells regarded as naive lacked CD45RO, were positively chosen for CCR7, and omitted terminally differentiated effector memory CD45RA+ cells. Sequenced: naive CD8+ T cells sorted from blood. These receptors came from a man younger than 40 in good health.

A note on this clone: At one end, the junction sequence differs from germline, possibly due to a read error. The rearrangement joins TRBV7-9 to TRBJ2-7, with TRBD1 matching 7 bases. CDR1 SEHNR and CDR2 FQNEAQ come from the germline V gene (reference sequence). This CDR3 spans 14 amino acids. CDR3 coding DNA: TGCGCCAGCAGCTTCCGTACAGGGGTCTACGAGCAGTACTTC. It yields the protein CASSFRTGVYEQYF.

The chain is built from TRBV7-2 and TRBJ2-7, with 11 bases aligning to TRBD2. Germline V gene sequence: CDR1 SGHTA, CDR2 FQGNSA. V was clipped by 10 bases and J by 3 bases; unmatched bases: 8. This CDR3 has 14 amino acids. The DNA for the CDR3 is TGTGCCACCTCCCCCGGGACTAGCGGCTACGAGCAGTACTTC. Translated: CATSPGTSGYEQYF.

This chain uses TRBV7-9 with TRBJ1-3; D might be TRBD1 (6 bases). Germline loops: CDR1 SEHNR, CDR2 FQNEAQ (reference sequence). Trimming cost V 5 bases and J 3 bases, with 17 bases left between them. The CDR3 consists of 16 residues. In DNA form, the CDR3 reads TGTGCCAGCAGCCCACCGGGGAGCAGGGGTGGAAACACCATATATTTT. It is translated as CASSPPGSRGGNTIYF.

The J gene is TRBJ1-4, the V gene TRBV11-2; D gene unclear. The CDR3 runs 13 residues. Germline values: CDR1 SGHAT, CDR2 FQNNGV. Trimming took 2 bases from V and 8 from J, leaving 9 bases between them. In nucleotides, the CDR3 is TGTGCCAGCAGCTTATGGAGGAGGGAAAAACTGTTTTTT. Amino acids: CASSLWRREKLFF.

The chain has TRBV4-1 and TRBJ1-5; maybe TRBD1 (5 bases). There are 17 residues in the CDR3. The germline V gene has CDR1 MGHRA and CDR2 YSYEKL. Trimming left V 4 bases short and J 0 bases short, with 16 bases between. CDR3 DNA sequence: TGCGCCAGCAGCCTCTCCCCTCCGGGGGATAGCAATCAGCCCCAGCATTTT. Its translation: CASSLSPPGDSNQPQHF.

This clone came up a few times. This rearrangement joins TRBV20-1 to TRBJ2-7; no clear D. In germline, CDR1 is DFQATT, CDR2 SNEGSKA (reference sequence). The CDR3 totals 8 residues. V lost 6 bases and J 5 bases, leaving 2 bases between the germline ends. CDR3 amino acids: CSADEQYF. The CDR3 coding sequence is TGCAGTGCGGACGAGCAGTACTTC.

The chain is built from TRBV6-1 and TRBJ2-1; 8 bases are a match to TRBD1. The CDR3 loop spans 16 amino acids. The V segment lost 0 bases and the J segment 3 bases; nucleotides outside the gene matches: 4. CDR1 is MNHNS and CDR2 is SASEGT in the germline V gene. CDR3 region: CASSEAYRGFYNEQFF. The CDR3 DNA is TGTGCCAGCAGTGAAGCTTACAGGGGGTTCTACAATGAGCAGTTCTTC.

The V call is TRBV10-1, the J call TRBJ2-7, with 9 bases that match TRBD1. The germline V gene encodes CDR1 WNHNN and CDR2 SYGVQD (reference sequence). V lost 3 bases, J lost 4 bases, and 7 bases stayed unmatched. CDR3 size: 15 residues. In nucleotides, the CDR3 is TGCGCCAGCAGTGACCTCGGGACAGGGAGGTACGAGCAGTACTTC. Translating gives CASSDLGTGRYEQYF.

This clone has a single count. The chain combines TRBV11-3 with TRBJ2-5; no clear D gene. CDR1 and CDR2 from the germline V gene are SGHNT and YENEEA. V was pared by 5 bases and J by 5 bases, with 15 bases between. The length of the CDR3 is 14 residues. The CDR3 DNA reads TGTGCCAGCAGCAAACCGGGCTTCGGGGAGACCCAGTACTTC. This sequence encodes CASSKPGFGETQYF.

Turning to this clone: The same CDR3 can be traced to other DNA sequences in this sample. CDR3 amino acids: CASSPGPSYEQYF. The CDR3 DNA is TGTGCCAGCAGCCCAGGCCCCTCCTACGAGCAGTACTTC. The chain uses TRBV11-2 and TRBJ2-7; D is undetermined. Between the trimmed V and J ends, which lost 5 bases and 0 bases, there was a span of 8 bases. CDR1 and CDR2 (germline): SGHAT, FQNNGV. The CDR3 has 13 residues.

The chain recombines TRBV27 with TRBJ1-1; D is uncertain. V was clipped by 3 bases and J by 2 bases, with 22 bases between them. The germline gives CDR1 MNHEY, CDR2 SMNVEV (reference sequence). This CDR3 comprises 18 residues. The CDR3, as DNA: TGTGCCAGCAGTTTTATTCCCCCCAACCAGCCCCTAAACACTGAAGCTTTCTTT. It translates to CASSFIPPNQPLNTEAFF.

The V and J genes are TRBV7-9 and TRBJ2-5; 10 positions agree with TRBD1. The CDR3 runs 16 residues. Trimming removed 7 bases from V and 2 bases from J; junction bases left unmatched: 10. From germline, CDR1 is SEHNR and CDR2 FQNEAQ (reference sequence). This CDR3 reads CASIPLRDRGQETQYF. Here the CDR3 DNA reads TGTGCCAGCATACCCCTACGGGACAGGGGACAAGAGACCCAGTACTTC.

CDR3 residues: CASSPGPNTEAFF. Here the CDR3 DNA reads TGTGCCAGCAGCCCAGGGCCAAACACTGAAGCTTTCTTT. The chain combines TRBV28 with TRBJ1-1; D perhaps matches TRBD1 (5 bases). The V end was cut by 6 bases, the J end by 2 bases, with 10 bases between. CDR1 and CDR2 (germline): MDHEN, SYDVKM. The CDR3 totals 13 residues. The full variable domain, with the rest looked up from reference TRBV28 and TRBJ1-1, is DVKVTQSSRYLVKRTGEKVFLECVQDMDHENMFWYRQDPGLGLRLIYFSYDVKMKEKGDIPEGYSVSREKKERFSLILESASTNQTSMYLCASSPGPNTEAFFGQGTRLTVV.

The chain has TRBV11-2 and TRBJ2-7; the match to TRBD2 covers 12 bases. J gave up 2 bases and V 0 bases, and 5 bases lay outside the gene matches. This CDR3 is 17 amino acids long. Per the germline V gene, CDR1 is SGHAT and CDR2 is FQNNGV. CDR3 sequence: CASSLELAGGTTYEQYF. CDR3 in DNA: TGTGCCAGCAGCTTAGAACTAGCGGGAGGTACTACCTACGAGCAGTACTTC.

V is TRBV7-2 and J is TRBJ2-1, with 8 nucleotides matching TRBD2. CDR1 and CDR2 (germline): SGHTA, FQGNSA. Trimming at V came to 10 bases and at J to 0 bases, leaving 17 bases not matched to a gene. The CDR3 consists of 18 residues. DNA for the CDR3: TGTGCCAACTCCAAGGGGGTAGCGGGGACCTTCTCCTACAATGAGCAGTTCTTC. Translation: CANSKGVAGTFSYNEQFF.

The rearrangement links TRBV4-1 to TRBJ2-3; 8 bases align to TRBD2. CDR3 length: 15 residues. Germline CDR1 is MGHRA and CDR2 is YSYEKL. J was trimmed by 6 bases and V by 1 base; bases with no gene match: 6. The CDR3 loop is CASSQAGGPVDTQYF. DNA for the CDR3: TGCGCCAGCAGCCAAGCGGGAGGGCCGGTCGATACGCAGTATTTT.

V and J are TRBV28 and TRBJ2-7, with 9 bases identical to TRBD2. Trimming cost V 7 bases and J 3 bases; bases outside gene matches: 10. The CDR3 contains 15 residues. Per the germline V gene, CDR1 is MDHEN and CDR2 is SYDVKM. DNA for the CDR3: TGTGCCAGCAACATCCTAGCGGGAAGGAACTACGAGCAGTACTTC. It yields the protein CASNILAGRNYEQYF.

The genes are TRBV28 and TRBJ2-7, with unresolved D. There are 14 residues in the CDR3. V lost 1 base to trimming and J lost 3 bases, with 10 bases between them. CDR1 is MDHEN, CDR2 SYDVKM, per germline. CDR3 coding DNA: TGTGCCAGCAGTTTATCCCCGACCCTCTACGAGCAGTACTTC. Translation: CASSLSPTLYEQYF.